Below are 10 T cell receptor beta chains sequenced from a single sample in a study of shared clonotypes between healthy human individuals. The protocol was immunoSEQ multiplex PCR, while the TCRdb copy is restricted to in-frame clones and leaves out a portion. The sample comprises hundreds of thousands of clones, roughly four fifths of which are singletons, and around 12% rests with the top ten. The sequencing input was PBMCs. All receptors derive from a woman in her 40s in good health. Some clones in this sample may be carry-over from other donors' samples.

This rearrangement joins TRBV30 to TRBJ1-2; unclear D gene. The germline V gene has CDR1 GTSNPN and CDR2 SVGIG (reference sequence). The V gene lost 0 bases and the J gene lost 2 bases, with 13 bases spanning the gap. CDR3 length: 15 amino acids. CDR3 bases: TGTGCCTGGAGTGTAATCCCGGATTTCAACTATGGCTACACCTTC. Its translation is CAWSVIPDFNYGYTF.

On this clone: Within the sample, other DNA sequences also encode this same CDR3. This chain uses TRBV7-8 with TRBJ2-1, with D perhaps TRBD2 (6 bases). CDR1 and CDR2 (germline): SGHVS, FQNEAQ. The CDR3 loop spans 14 amino acids. The V end was cut by 0 bases, the J end by 8 bases, with 11 bases between. CDR3 nucleotide sequence: TGTGCCAGCAGCTTAGCGCCCTGGGGGGATGAGCAGTTCTTC. Protein: CASSLAPWGDEQFF.

V usage is TRBV6-1 and J usage is TRBJ1-6; TRBD1 is a possible D gene (5 bases). The CDR3 length is 15 residues. V dropped 5 bases and J dropped 7 bases, with 15 bases sitting between them. CDR1 and CDR2 from the germline V gene are MNHNS and SASEGT. The CDR3 spells CASSRYGTENSPLHF. In DNA form, the CDR3 reads TGTGCCAGCAGTAGATACGGGACTGAGAATTCACCCCTCCACTTT.

This chain uses TRBV7-9 with TRBJ2-7; D is possibly TRBD1 (5 bases). CDR1 is SEHNR, CDR2 FQNEAQ, per germline (reference sequence). This CDR3 is 11 amino acids long. The germline V and J ends were trimmed by 5 bases and 7 bases, with 9 bases remaining between them. In nucleotides, the CDR3 is TGTGCCAGCAGCCTCAGACAGGAGCAGTACTTC. This encodes CASSLRQEQYF.

CDR3 in amino acids: CAWRGYRGSTNEKLFF. CDR3 bases: TGTGCCTGGAGGGGGTACAGGGGATCGACTAATGAAAAACTGTTTTTT. The gene calls are TRBV30 and TRBJ1-4, with TRBD1 matching 7 bases. CDR1 and CDR2 (germline): GTSNPN, SVGIG (reference sequence). Germline trimming cut 3 bases from V and 2 bases from J; bases unmatched to any gene: 9. The CDR3 has 16 residues.

The V gene is TRBV7-2, the J gene TRBJ2-7; D remains unclear. CDR1 SGHTA and CDR2 FQGNSA come from the germline V gene. This CDR3 spans 11 amino acids. Between the trimmed V and J ends, which lost 3 bases and 3 bases, there was a span of 3 bases. CDR3 DNA sequence: TGTGCCAGCAGCTTCCGCTACGAGCAGTACTTC. Protein: CASSFRYEQYF. The full variable domain, in which reference TRBV7-2 and TRBJ2-7 provide the parts outside the CDR3, is GAGVSQSPSNKVTEKGKDVELRCDPISGHTALYWYRQSLGQGLEFLIYFQGNSAPDKSGLPSDRFSAERTGGSVSTLTIQRTQQEDSAVYLCASSFRYEQYFGPGTRLTVT.

The CDR3 protein is CASSPGIGGDEKLFF. DNA of the CDR3: TGTGCCAGCAGCCCCGGGATAGGGGGGGATGAAAAACTGTTTTTT. This chain uses TRBV14 with TRBJ1-4; D is possibly TRBD1 (6 bases). CDR1 is SGHDN, CDR2 FVKESK, per germline. Trimming took off 4 bases at V and 6 bases at J, with 15 bases between the two ends. The CDR3 is made up of 15 amino acids. Looking up the rest from reference TRBV14 and TRBJ1-4 gives the full variable domain: EAGVTQFPSHSVIEKGQTVTLRCDPISGHDNLYWYRRVMGKEIKFLLHFVKESKQDESGMPNNRFLAERTGGTYSTLKVQPAELEDSGVYFCASSPGIGGDEKLFFGSGTQLSVL.

The chain uses TRBV5-6 and TRBJ1-2, with D unclear. This CDR3 has 13 residues. Trimming pared 4 bases from V and 5 bases from J, leaving 12 bases between. In germline, CDR1 is SGHDT, CDR2 YYEEEE. The CDR3 reads CASSPAGGYGYTF. DNA for the CDR3: TGTGCCAGCAGCCCTGCAGGAGGGTATGGCTACACCTTC.

This clone was observed a few times. This chain uses TRBV28 with TRBJ1-2, with TRBD1 matching 10 bases. The V and J ends lost 6 bases and 8 bases, in that order; junction bases with no gene match: 9. The CDR3 is 14 residues long. CDR1 is MDHEN and CDR2 is SYDVKM in the germline V gene. The CDR3 reads CASRRTGGVRGYTF. In DNA, the CDR3 is TGTGCCAGCAGACGGACAGGGGGGGTGAGAGGCTACACCTTC.

This clone was picked up a small number of times. The genes are TRBV25-1 and TRBJ2-2; the D gene is possibly TRBD2 (6 bases). Germline V lookup: CDR1 MGHDK, CDR2 SYGVNS. CDR3 length equals 15 residues. V lost 2 bases, J lost 6 bases, and 13 bases lay in between. In nucleotides, the CDR3 is TGTGCCAGCAGTGAAGTACGCAGCGGGCCCGGGGAGCTGTTTTTT. As protein: CASSEVRSGPGELFF.